The sequence of this T cell receptor (beta chain) was determined in a study of OX40 agonist ivuxolimab in advanced cancers. Study at large: Dose-escalation patients were diagnosed with hepatocellular carcinoma, melanoma, renal cell cancer or head and neck cancer.

Study-wide results and caveats: It was also the case that some nonresponders had low normalized T-cell clonal expansion.

TCRdb's table, derived via immunoSEQ multiplex PCR, lists solely in-frame clones and lacks some. The sample has fewer than 100,000 clones; around 83% are singletons. This clone was seen a few times. Its specificity is unknown. The CDR3 totals 18 residues. After removal of 4 bases from V and 7 bases from J, the junction contained 17 bases not matched to a gene. CDR1 and CDR2 (germline): SGHRS, YFSETQ. The sequenced sample was CD4+ or CD8+ T cells sorted from blood, obtained in a trial of the OX40 agonist ivuxolimab. The V gene is TRBV5-1, the J gene TRBJ1-2; 12 bases are a match to TRBD1. This receptor was obtained from an adult with an advanced solid tumor such as melanoma, head and neck, liver or kidney cancer. The CDR3 sequence is CASSAASGTGGAWGGYTF. DNA for the CDR3: TGCGCCAGCAGCGCGGCCTCCGGGACAGGGGGCGCATGGGGTGGCTACACCTTC.